What follows are 10 T cell receptor beta chains derived from one specimen sequenced in a study of breast tumors, draining lymph nodes, adjacent tissues. In TCRdb, the multiplex PCR reads were re-called with MiXCR into one record per CDR3 protein. The sample holds around 22,000 distinct CDR3 sequences, about 61% seen once. The sample was tumor-adjacent breast tissue. The receptors originated from a female donor with breast cancer. Some clones in this sample may be carry-over from other donors' samples.

The V gene is TRBV13, the J gene TRBJ2-5, with 8 bases identical to TRBD1. The germline V gene encodes CDR1 PRHDT and CDR2 FYEKMQ (reference sequence). The length of the CDR3 is 15 residues. V lost 2 bases and J lost 0; bases outside the gene matches: 2. CDR3 sequence: CASSLRQGYQETQYF. DNA for the CDR3: TGTGCCAGCAGCTTACGACAGGGGTACCAAGAGACCCAGTACTTC.

Comments on this clonotype: Because it lacks the conserved phenylalanine or tryptophan at the end, this CDR3 is likely a read error. The rearrangement joins TRBV12-3 or TRBV12-4 to TRBJ2-3; 8 nucleotides agree with TRBD1. This CDR3 is built from 13 residues. V trimming: 6 bases; J trimming: 1 base; junction bases outside the gene matches: 0. The DNA of the CDR3 is TGTGCCAGCAGGACAGGGGGCACAGATACGCAGTATATT. Protein product: CASRTGGTDTQYI.

J is TRBJ2-3 and V is TRBV19, with 7 bases lining up with TRBD2. Germline assignment: CDR1 LNHDA and CDR2 SQIVND (reference sequence). CDR3 length: 14 residues. V lost 5 bases and J lost 2; bases outside the gene matches: 4. The CDR3, as DNA: TGTGCCAGTAGTCGGACTAGGCCCACAGATACGCAGTATTTT. It is translated as CASSRTRPTDTQYF.

Concerning this clonotype itself: The junction departs from the called germline gene at one end, perhaps through a read error. The rearrangement links TRBV19 to TRBJ1-5; TRBD1 aligns across 7 bases. The CDR3 spans 17 residues. The germline gives CDR1 LNHDA, CDR2 SQIVND (reference sequence). The CDR3 protein is CASSIRQGGRSNQPQPF. CDR3 coding DNA: TGTGCCAGTAGTATTAGACAGGGCGGTCGTAGCAATCAGCCCCAGCCTTTT.

The V gene is TRBV19, the J gene TRBJ2-3; D is perhaps TRBD2 (6 bases). Germline-derived CDR1 and CDR2 are LNHDA and SQIVND (reference sequence). V lost 1 base, J lost 7 bases, and 6 bases lay in between. The CDR3 runs to 12 residues. CDR3 sequence (DNA): TGTGCCAGTAGTATAGGGACTAATACGCAGTATTTT. This encodes CASSIGTNTQYF.

V gene TRBV12-3 or TRBV12-4 combines with J gene TRBJ2-7; D may match TRBD1 or TRBD2 (5 bases each). The CDR3 covers 16 residues. Trimming removed 3 bases at V and 0 bases at J, with 15 bases between. The CDR3 is CASSFRGRGSSYEQYF. DNA of the CDR3: TGTGCCAGCAGTTTTCGGGGACGCGGTAGCTCCTACGAGCAGTACTTC.

This clonotype has a count of ten or more. The chain links TRBV5-1 to TRBJ2-1; 8 nucleotides match TRBD2. Germline V gene data show CDR1 as SGHRS and CDR2 as YFSETQ. The ends lost 8 bases at V and 0 bases at J; junction bases unmatched: 7. The CDR3 has 15 amino acids. The CDR3 region is CASIFSGSSYNEQFF. The CDR3 nucleotides are TGCGCCAGTATCTTCAGCGGGAGCTCCTACAATGAGCAGTTCTTC.

The J gene is TRBJ1-2, the V gene TRBV4-3, with TRBD1 matching 7 bases. The V and J ends lost 1 base and 7 bases, in that order; junction bases with no gene match: 15. The CDR3 spans 17 residues. CDR1 and CDR2 (germline): LGHNA, YSLEER. CDR3 sequence reads: CASSQVYGQGVPLGYTF. DNA of the CDR3: TGCGCCAGCAGCCAAGTCTACGGGCAGGGGGTACCACTTGGCTACACCTTC.

The chain links TRBV7-9 to TRBJ2-7; 9 bases align to TRBD2. The CDR3 loop spans 13 amino acids. Unmatched junction bases numbered 0, after V lost 2 bases and J lost 4 bases. CDR1 is SEHNR and CDR2 is FQNEAQ in the germline V gene (reference sequence). DNA for the CDR3: TGTGCCAGCAGCTTACTAGCGGGATACGAGCAGTACTTC. Protein sequence: CASSLLAGYEQYF. Drawing the rest from reference TRBV7-9 and TRBJ2-7, the complete variable domain is DTGVSQNPRHKITKRGQNVTFRCDPISEHNRLYWYRQTLGQGPEFLTYFQNEAQLEKSRLLSDRFSAERPKGSFSTLEIQRTEQGDSAMYLCASSLLAGYEQYFGPGTRLTVT.

This clonotype was observed once. A much larger clone differs by one base, so this may be a read error. The chain uses TRBV5-4 and TRBJ1-1; D unclear. There are 15 residues in the CDR3. The germline V and J ends were trimmed by 0 bases and 2 bases, with 11 bases remaining between them. Germline V gene data show CDR1 as SGHNT and CDR2 as YYREEE (reference sequence). This CDR3 reads CASSLAYASNTEAFF. The CDR3, as DNA: TGTGCCAGCAGCTTGGCCTACGCCAGCAACACTGAAGCTTTCTTT.